Reported below is one T cell receptor beta chain. Authors' methods: Nucleated cell number was recorded as an estimate derived from reference gene primer amplification. The repertoire was sequenced with immunoSEQ multiplex PCR; TCRdb's copy has only in-frame clones and lacks some. V, J and clone size are those of that table, while D and trimming were read from the DNA. This table has 130,000 to 150,000 clones, approximately 81% appearing once. Trimming took 0 bases from V and 8 from J; bases not matched to a gene: 5. The CDR3 is 15 residues long. From germline, CDR1 is SEHNR and CDR2 FQNEAQ (reference sequence). The data originate from a study of blood T cell repertoires in COVID-19. Whole-study context: Researchers got acute and convalescent COVID-19 samples from the United States, Italy and Spain. T cells, B-cell-depleted T cells, or PBMCs supplied cDNA or gDNA.

The V call is TRBV7-9, the J call TRBJ1-4; TRBD1 matches 8 bases. The sample taken for sequencing was peripheral blood. The receptor comes from a human donor in a cohort sampled during active COVID-19. The CDR3 here is CASSLAQGAREKLFF. The DNA of the CDR3 is TGTGCCAGCAGCTTAGCGCAGGGGGCGAGGGAAAAACTGTTTTTT.